This T cell receptor (beta chain) was sequenced for a study of OX40 agonist ivuxolimab in advanced cancers. About the research overall: Given to patients was ivuxolimab, an agonistic anti-OX40 (CD134) antibody.

Study-level points and caveats: Expanded clones were, on average, more numerous in CD8+ T cells than in CD4+.

This CDR3 region has 16 residues. Germline assignment: CDR1 MDHEN and CDR2 SYDVKM. The V end was cut by 5 bases, the J end by 0 bases, with 16 bases between. With respect to this clone: What it recognizes is unknown.

No patient had autoimmune disease or received systemic immunosuppression. Data came from immunoSEQ multiplex PCR; TCRdb stores just in-frame clones and leaves some out. This sample carries around 140,000 clones, over 75% of them seen once, and the ten largest clones take less than 1.1%. The J gene is TRBJ1-1, the V gene TRBV28; D gene unclear. The specimen was CD4+ or CD8+ T cells sorted from blood, collected in a trial of the OX40 agonist ivuxolimab. The receptor comes from an adult with an advanced solid tumor such as melanoma, head and neck, liver or kidney cancer. As DNA, the CDR3 is TGTGCCAGCAGTCCGCGGACGGTCTTGATGAACACTGAAGCTTTCTTT. Amino acids: CASSPRTVLMNTEAFF.